This paragraph reports one T cell receptor (beta chain). Using immunoSEQ multiplex PCR, the repertoire was profiled, and TCRdb retains in-frame clones only, with some absent. The sample lists around 92,000 clones, approximately 94% occurring once. The data derive from a study of OX40 agonist ivuxolimab in advanced cancers. CDR1 is MNHEY and CDR2 is SVGAGI in the germline V gene. The CDR3 covers 14 residues. Trimming removed 7 bases from V and 2 bases from J, with 12 bases in between. The sample in question was CD4+ or CD8+ T cells sorted from blood, obtained in a trial of the OX40 agonist ivuxolimab. This receptor was taken from an adult with an advanced solid tumor such as melanoma, head and neck, liver or kidney cancer. The chain links TRBV6-5 to TRBJ2-1; TRBD1 might be the D (6 bases). The CDR3 DNA reads as TGTGCCAGCACTCCAAGGGGGACCTACAATGAGCAGTTCTTC. Its protein is CASTPRGTYNEQFF.